The 21 T cell receptor beta chains reported below all come from one sample, sequenced in a study of cytomegalovirus exposure and HLA in healthy donors. The table came from immunoSEQ multiplex PCR; TCRdb's copy has only in-frame clones and leaves some out. The repertoire holds 110,000 or so clones, with 88% as singletons. The sequenced sample consisted of PBMCs. The receptors here all came from a man aged 18 to 29 in good health and CMV-seronegative.

The V gene is TRBV5-1, the J gene TRBJ2-4; D might be TRBD1 (6 bases). Trimming left V 4 bases short and J 8 bases short, with 16 bases between. Germline V gene data show CDR1 as SGHRS and CDR2 as YFSETQ. CDR3 length: 14 amino acids. The CDR3 reads CASSVQGMGDIQYF. The CDR3 DNA is TGCGCCAGCAGCGTACAGGGTATGGGGGACATTCAGTACTTC.

The chain links TRBV6-1 to TRBJ1-5; the D is unclear. The V end lost 5 bases, the J end lost 0 bases, and 11 bases lay between the germline ends. The V gene's germline CDR1 is MNHNS and CDR2 SASEGT. The CDR3 is 15 amino acids. CDR3 protein: CASSPTYVSNQPQHF. The CDR3 DNA follows: TGTGCCAGCAGTCCCACATATGTTAGCAATCAGCCCCAGCATTTT.

This clone occurred once. The chain has TRBV14 and TRBJ2-2, with D uncertain. Germline V gene sequence: CDR1 SGHDN, CDR2 FVKESK. Trimming shortened V by 3 bases and J by 0 bases, and 11 bases separated the two germline ends. The CDR3 loop spans 16 amino acids. The CDR3 DNA is TGTGCCAGCAGCCACCGTATGATAGCGAACACCGGGGAGCTGTTTTTT. This gives the protein CASSHRMIANTGELFF. The variable domain in full, with the rest retrieved from reference TRBV14 and TRBJ2-2, is EAGVTQFPSHSVIEKGQTVTLRCDPISGHDNLYWYRRVMGKEIKFLLHFVKESKQDESGMPNNRFLAERTGGTYSTLKVQPAELEDSGVYFCASSHRMIANTGELFFGEGSRLTVL.

The V gene is TRBV2, the J gene TRBJ2-1; TRBD2 aligns across 12 bases. The junction had 14 bases not matched to a gene; V was cut back by 4 bases and J by 7 bases. The CDR3 runs to 18 residues. CDR1 is SNHLY and CDR2 is FYNNEI in the germline V gene. DNA for the CDR3: TGTGCCAGCAGTGTCAGCCTAGCGGGGGGGCTAACTCGGAATGAGCAGTTCTTC. Protein product: CASSVSLAGGLTRNEQFF. The entire variable domain, with the rest obtained from reference TRBV2 and TRBJ2-1, is as follows: EPEVTQTPSHQVTQMGQEVILRCVPISNHLYFYWYRQILGQKVEFLVSFYNNEISEKSEIFDDQFSVERPDGSNFTLKIRSTKLEDSAMYFCASSVSLAGGLTRNEQFFGPGTRLTVL.

The rearrangement links TRBV27 to TRBJ1-2, with 7 bases that match TRBD1. Germline V gene sequence: CDR1 MNHEY, CDR2 SMNVEV (reference sequence). With V trimmed by 8 bases and J by 6 bases, 15 bases remained unmatched. The CDR3 is 15 amino acids. The CDR3 DNA sequence: TGTGCCAGCTGGGAGAGGAGCGACAGGGTTAATGGCTACACCTTC. It translates to CASWERSDRVNGYTF.

The chain uses TRBV30 and TRBJ1-2, with a tentative D call TRBD1 (5 bases). Deletions cut 0 bases from V and 8 bases from J, with 10 bases between. The CDR3 runs 12 residues. Germline assignment: CDR1 GTSNPN and CDR2 SVGIG (reference sequence). The chain's CDR3 is CAWSVGQGGYTF. CDR3 nucleotide sequence: TGTGCCTGGAGTGTAGGGCAGGGCGGCTACACCTTC. The whole variable domain, remainder taken from reference TRBV30 and TRBJ1-2, is SQTIHQWPATLVQPVGSPLSLECTVEGTSNPNLYWYRQAAGRGLQLLFYSVGIGQISSEVPQNLSASRPQDRQFILSSKKLLLSDSGFYLCAWSVGQGGYTFGSGTRLTVV.

This clone was counted a single time. The V call is TRBV5-1, the J call TRBJ2-3; 10 bases are shared with TRBD2. The CDR3 has 15 amino acids. Losses at the gene ends were 1 base for V and 5 bases for J; bases not matched to a gene: 4. Looked up from germline, CDR1 is SGHRS and CDR2 is YFSETQ. The CDR3 DNA reads as TGCGCCAGCAGCTTGCAAGCGGGAGGGGGAGATACGCAGTATTTT. This sequence encodes CASSLQAGGGDTQYF.

This chain joins TRBV5-1 and TRBJ2-5; D is undetermined. V lost 2 bases and J 0 bases, leaving 8 bases between the germline ends. The CDR3 is made up of 14 amino acids. Germline V gives CDR1 SGHRS, CDR2 YFSETQ. The CDR3 is CASSFQADQETQYF. The DNA for the CDR3 is TGCGCCAGCAGCTTCCAGGCTGACCAAGAGACCCAGTACTTC.

V and J are TRBV6-5 and TRBJ1-2; D remains unclear. The V and J ends lost 0 bases and 6 bases respectively, with 5 bases between them. CDR3 length: 12 amino acids. Germline lookup yields CDR1 MNHEY and CDR2 SVGAGI. DNA for the CDR3: TGTGCCAGCAGTTACTCTCGGGATGGCTACACCTTC. It is translated as CASSYSRDGYTF.

The V gene is TRBV28, the J gene TRBJ2-1; D is perhaps TRBD1 (5 bases). Trimming stripped 3 bases from V and 6 bases from J, with 9 bases between. The CDR3 sequence is 13 residues long. Germline CDR1 is MDHEN and CDR2 is SYDVKM. DNA for the CDR3: TGTGCCAGCAGTTTCCAGGGCCCCAATGAGCAGTTCTTC. Encoded protein: CASSFQGPNEQFF. The variable domain in full, completed from reference TRBV28 and TRBJ2-1, reads DVKVTQSSRYLVKRTGEKVFLECVQDMDHENMFWYRQDPGLGLRLIYFSYDVKMKEKGDIPEGYSVSREKKERFSLILESASTNQTSMYLCASSFQGPNEQFFGPGTRLTVL.

This chain connects TRBV5-6 to TRBJ2-1, with TRBD2 matching 11 bases. This CDR3 is built from 14 residues. Trimming cost V 0 bases and J 9 bases; bases outside gene matches: 2. Germline loops: CDR1 SGHDT, CDR2 YYEEEE. CDR3 nucleotide sequence: TGTGCCAGCAGCTTGGGACTAGCGGGGAGTGAGCAGTTCTTC. The encoded protein is CASSLGLAGSEQFF. Filled out from reference TRBV5-6 and TRBJ2-1, the complete variable domain reads DAGVTQSPTHLIKTRGQQVTLRCSPKSGHDTVSWYQQALGQGPQFIFQYYEEEERQRGNFPDRFSGHQFPNYSSELNVNALLLGDSALYLCASSLGLAGSEQFFGPGTRLTVL.

A single count supports this clone. The V gene is TRBV9, the J gene TRBJ1-4; 12 nucleotides match TRBD1. V trimming: 3 bases; J trimming: 8 bases; junction bases outside the gene matches: 5. CDR3 length: 15 amino acids. Germline V gene data show CDR1 as SGDLS and CDR2 as YYNGEE. The CDR3 sequence: CASSDGTGGAEKLFF. The CDR3 coding sequence is TGTGCCAGCAGCGATGGGACAGGGGGCGCCGAAAAACTGTTTTTT. Using reference TRBV9 and TRBJ1-4 for the parts outside the CDR3, the full variable domain is DSGVTQTPKHLITATGQRVTLRCSPRSGDLSVYWYQQSLDQGLQFLIQYYNGEERAKGNILERFSAQQFPDLHSELNLSSLELGDSALYFCASSDGTGGAEKLFFGSGTQLSVL.

The rearrangement uses TRBV11-3 and TRBJ2-1; 7 bases match TRBD2. The CDR3 covers 16 residues. Germline values: CDR1 SGHNT, CDR2 YENEEA. The J segment lost 5 bases and the V segment lost 5 bases, leaving 12 bases of the junction unmatched. The CDR3 reads CASSLAESRLDNEQFF. The CDR3 nucleotides are TGTGCCAGCAGCCTAGCGGAATCAAGACTAGACAATGAGCAGTTCTTC.

V usage is TRBV4-1 and J usage is TRBJ2-2; 13 bases are a match to TRBD2. The CDR3 sequence is 17 residues long. V shed 6 bases and J 5 bases; nucleotides not matched to a gene: 9. The V gene's germline CDR1 is MGHRA and CDR2 YSYEKL. The CDR3: CASRYRTSGSQTGELFF. The CDR3 DNA is TGCGCCAGCAGGTATAGGACTAGCGGGAGCCAAACCGGGGAGCTGTTTTTT.

V gene TRBV20-1 combines with J gene TRBJ2-1; possible D gene TRBD2, 5 bases. This CDR3 has 11 amino acids. Trimming cost V 6 bases and J 15 bases, with 18 bases left between them. The germline V gene encodes CDR1 DFQATT and CDR2 SNEGSKA (reference sequence). The CDR3 nucleotides read TGCAGTGCAAAAGGTCCTGGCGGAGGGTTCTTC. Encoded protein: CSAKGPGGGFF.

This clone was observed a single time. The genes are TRBV28 and TRBJ1-2, with 7 positions matching TRBD1. V lost 6 bases and J lost 3; bases outside the gene matches: 4. Per the germline V gene, CDR1 is MDHEN and CDR2 is SYDVKM. The CDR3 is 13 residues long. DNA for the CDR3: TGTGCCAGCAGCCAGGGGGGCCACTATGGCTACACCTTC. This sequence encodes CASSQGGHYGYTF.

The chain carries TRBV27 and TRBJ1-1; D perhaps matches TRBD1 (6 bases). V lost 4 bases and J 4 bases, leaving 19 bases between the germline ends. The length of the CDR3 is 16 residues. Looked up from germline, CDR1 is MNHEY and CDR2 is SMNVEV (reference sequence). The CDR3 coding sequence is TGTGCCAGCAGTTCGGATTTACAGGGTGGGGGCACTGAAGCTTTCTTT. Protein product: CASSSDLQGGGTEAFF.

V and J are TRBV7-6 and TRBJ1-2; 10 nucleotides line up with TRBD1. The length of the CDR3 is 16 residues. Germline values: CDR1 SGHVS, CDR2 FNYEAQ. V lost 4 bases, J lost 4 bases, and 9 bases stayed unmatched. The CDR3 reads CASSSHRQGAFYGYTF. The CDR3 bases are TGTGCCAGCAGCTCCCACAGACAGGGGGCTTTCTATGGCTACACCTTC.

The V and J genes are TRBV21-1 and TRBJ2-1; no check of the table's D call, TRBD2, against the DNA was made. TRBV21-1 has pseudogene status. The CDR3 sequence is 19 residues long. As DNA, the CDR3 is TGTGCCAGCAGCCAAAGGACCTCTGGACTAGCGGGGGGGCTGCGTGAGCAGTTCTTC. Protein sequence: CASSQRTSGLAGGLREQFF.

This clone was found once. The CDR3 DNA follows: TGCGCCAGCAGCCAAGAGGGTATCGGCGGGATGAGGAGCAATGAGCAGTTCTTC. It yields the protein CASSQEGIGGMRSNEQFF. The chain joins TRBV4-1 to TRBJ2-1; D perhaps matches TRBD2 (6 bases). The CDR3 is 18 residues long. Deletions cut 0 bases from V and 6 bases from J, with 21 bases between. CDR1 and CDR2 from the germline V gene are MGHRA and YSYEKL.

The CDR3, as DNA: TGCGCCAGCAGCTTGACAGGGGGGGAGCACAACGAGCAGTACTTC. Amino acid sequence: CASSLTGGEHNEQYF. V usage is TRBV5-1 and J usage is TRBJ2-7; D possibly corresponds to TRBD1 (8 bases). The V gene's germline CDR1 is SGHRS and CDR2 YFSETQ. The CDR3 is 15 residues long. V was cut by 1 base and J by 5 bases, with 16 bases left in between.